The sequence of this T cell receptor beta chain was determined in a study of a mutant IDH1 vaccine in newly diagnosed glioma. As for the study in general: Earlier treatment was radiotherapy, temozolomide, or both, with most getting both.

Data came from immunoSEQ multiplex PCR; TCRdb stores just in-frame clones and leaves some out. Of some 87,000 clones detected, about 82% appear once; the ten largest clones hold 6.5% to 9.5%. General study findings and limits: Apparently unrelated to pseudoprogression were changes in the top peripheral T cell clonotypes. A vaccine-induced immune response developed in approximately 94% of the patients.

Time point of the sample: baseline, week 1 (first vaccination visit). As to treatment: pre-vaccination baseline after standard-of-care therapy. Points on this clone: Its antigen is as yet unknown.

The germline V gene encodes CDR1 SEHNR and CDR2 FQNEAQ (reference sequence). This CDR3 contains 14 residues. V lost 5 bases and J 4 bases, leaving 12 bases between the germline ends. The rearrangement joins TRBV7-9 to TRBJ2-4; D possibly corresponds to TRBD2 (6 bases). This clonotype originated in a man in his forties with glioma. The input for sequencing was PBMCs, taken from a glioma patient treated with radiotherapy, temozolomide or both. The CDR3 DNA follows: TGTGCCAGCAGCCGAGCGGGTGGGAAAAACATTCAGTACTTC. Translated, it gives CASSRAGGKNIQYF.